A selection of T cell receptor beta chains follows, all from one sample in a study of cytotoxic CD8 clonotypes in ibrutinib-treated CLL. Sequencing was performed with immunoSEQ multiplex PCR; in TCRdb, only in-frame clones are kept and a portion is missing. The table shows roughly 63,000 clones, with less than 75% occurring only once. This material consisted of PBMCs, taken after 12 months of ibrutinib treatment. These receptors were obtained from a human donor with chronic lymphocytic leukemia. CDR3s include the opening cysteine and the closing phenylalanine or tryptophan. D genes are given only for firm matches. Clone size is given for some rows only: seen once, a few or many times, or a class if the clone is expanded.

j_call cdr3_length d_call v_call clone_size cdr3_aa cdr3_nt
TRBJ1-2 13 NA TRBV15 NA CATSRGEKWGYTF TGTGCCACCAGCAGAGGGGAAAAGTGGGGCTACACCTTC
TRBJ2-7 18 NA TRBV7-2 NA CASSLSFGGVRGSYEQYF TGTGCCAGCAGCTTATCGTTTGGAGGGGTCAGGGGGTCCTACGAGCAGTACTTC
TRBJ1-2 12 NA TRBV27 NA CASSLAGYGYTF TGTGCCAGCAGTTTGGCAGGGTATGGCTACACCTTC
TRBJ2-3 13 NA TRBV5-1 NA CASSPGGTDTQYF TGCGCCAGCAGCCCGGGGGGCACAGATACGCAGTATTTT
TRBJ1-5 12 NA TRBV7-9 NA CASSLDNQPQHF TGTGCCAGCAGTCTCGATAATCAGCCCCAGCATTTT
TRBJ2-2 13 NA TRBV6-6 few CASSNAESRELFF TGTGCCAGCAGCAACGCCGAGTCTAGGGAGCTGTTTTTT
TRBJ1-1 13 NA TRBV5-5 once CASSLELMTEAFF TGTGCCAGCAGCTTGGAGCTAATGACTGAAGCTTTCTTT
TRBJ1-1 14 NA TRBV11-2 NA CASSLDPGRTEAFF TGTGCCAGCAGCTTAGACCCCGGTAGGACTGAAGCTTTCTTT
TRBJ2-2 15 NA TRBV5-4 NA CASSLTPANTGELFF TGTGCCAGCAGCTTGACACCCGCGAACACCGGGGAGCTGTTTTTT
TRBJ1-1 12 NA TRBV29-1 NA CSVKTANTEAFF TGCAGCGTCAAGACAGCGAACACTGAAGCTTTCTTT
TRBJ2-3 16 TRBD2 TRBV10-3 NA CAISPPPGGRTDTQYF TGTGCCATCAGCCCCCCCCCGGGGGGACGCACAGATACGCAGTATTTT
TRBJ2-6 16 TRBD1 TRBV7-9 NA CASSLPGGPGANVLTF TGTGCCAGCAGCTTACCAGGGGGCCCTGGGGCCAACGTCCTGACTTTC
TRBJ1-2 15 NA TRBV27 few CASSLSLARDYGYTF TGTGCCAGCAGTTTAAGTTTGGCCAGAGACTATGGCTACACCTTC
TRBJ2-7 13 NA TRBV28 NA CASSFRSSYEQYF TGTGCCAGCAGTTTCAGGAGCTCCTACGAGCAGTACTTC
TRBJ2-3 15 TRBD2 TRBV30 NA CAWDIAGGPTDTQYF TGTGCCTGGGATATAGCGGGAGGGCCCACAGATACGCAGTATTTT
TRBJ1-3 12 NA TRBV28 NA CASSFSGNTIYF TGTGCCAGCAGCTTCTCTGGAAACACCATATATTTT
TRBJ2-1 15 NA TRBV7-9 NA CASSPRGTSYNEQFF TGTGCCAGCAGCCCCCGCGGGACCTCCTACAATGAGCAGTTCTTC
TRBJ1-1 13 NA TRBV7-6 NA CASSLAGSYKAFF TGTGCCAGCAGCTTAGCGGGGTCCTATAAAGCTTTCTTT
TRBJ1-4 15 NA TRBV7-9 NA CASSLAGTGPEKLFF TGTGCCAGCAGCTTAGCGGGTACAGGGCCCGAAAAACTGTTTTTT
TRBJ2-1 13 NA TRBV21-1 NA CASSKDLTVFQFF TGTGCCAGCAGCAAAGATTTGACAGTCTTTCAGTTCTTC
TRBJ2-3 14 TRBD1 TRBV7-6 many CASARQGSTDTQYF TGTGCCAGCGCTAGACAGGGAAGCACAGATACGCAGTATTTT
TRBJ2-4 16 NA TRBV5-1 NA CASSLWGELAKNIQYF TGCGCCAGCAGCTTGTGGGGGGAACTAGCCAAAAACATTCAGTACTTC
TRBJ1-6 15 TRBD1 TRBV18 few CASSPGRGNNSPLHF TGTGCCAGCTCACCAGGCAGGGGGAATAATTCACCCCTCCACTTT
TRBJ2-1 17 NA TRBV11-2 few CASSLVGDTSFYNEQFF TGTGCCAGCAGCTTAGTGGGGGACACTTCCTTTTACAATGAGCAGTTCTTC
TRBJ2-3 16 NA TRBV5-1 NA CASSLGLVTSTDTQYF TGCGCCAGCAGCTTGGGACTAGTTACCTCAACAGATACGCAGTATTTT
TRBJ1-2 13 NA TRBV6-1 NA CASNEDLGYGYTF TGTGCCAGCAATGAGGACCTCGGGTATGGCTACACCTTC
TRBJ2-7 14 TRBD2 TRBV7-9 once CASSDSGRSYEQYF TGTGCCAGCAGCGACAGCGGGAGGAGTTACGAGCAGTACTTC